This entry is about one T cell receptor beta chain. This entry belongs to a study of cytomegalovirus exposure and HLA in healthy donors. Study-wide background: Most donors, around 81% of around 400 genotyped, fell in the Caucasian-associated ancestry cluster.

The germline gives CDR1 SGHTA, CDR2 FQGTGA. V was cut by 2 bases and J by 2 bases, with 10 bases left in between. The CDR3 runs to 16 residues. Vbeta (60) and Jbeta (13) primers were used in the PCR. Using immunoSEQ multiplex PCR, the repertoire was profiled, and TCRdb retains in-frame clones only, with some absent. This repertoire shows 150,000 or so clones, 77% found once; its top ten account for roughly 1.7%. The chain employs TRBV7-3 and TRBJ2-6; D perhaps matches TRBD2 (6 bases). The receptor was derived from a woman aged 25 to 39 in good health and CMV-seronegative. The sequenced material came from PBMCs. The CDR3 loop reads CASSLRGGAGANVLTF. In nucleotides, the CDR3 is TGTGCCAGCAGCTTACGCGGAGGGGCTGGGGCCAACGTCCTGACTTTC.